This TCR beta chain was identified during a study of Ad26.COV2.S vaccination and SARS-CoV-2 variants. Study information: Donor participated within the Ad26.COV2.S arm of the COV1001 trial.

Generated by immunoSEQ multiplex PCR, the TCRdb table keeps only in-frame clones and is missing some. This sample has about 400,000 clones; roughly 90% occur once, and the top ten carry 1.9%. Sample treatment: some 20 received Ad26.COV2.S at low or high dose, single or two shots; 5 received placebo; per-sample allocation not given. Sampling was performed 63 days after the first vaccine or placebo injection. Donation was by an adult aged 18-55 years who was in Boston. Trimming took off 4 bases at V and 0 bases at J, with 13 bases between the two ends. The CDR3 has 15 residues. The germline V gene encodes CDR1 MGHDK and CDR2 SYGVNS.

The TCR comes from a person between 18 and 60 years old who received the Ad26.COV2.S COVID-19 vaccine or a placebo. Here the sequenced sample was peripheral blood, taken in a trial of Ad26.COV2.S vaccine versus placebo. V is TRBV25-1 and J is TRBJ2-7; tentatively, D is TRBD1 (5 bases). CDR3 DNA sequence: TGTGCCAGCAGTGGCACAGGCCCTAGCTCCTACGAGCAGTACTTC. Its translation: CASSGTGPSSYEQYF.